This T cell receptor (beta chain) was sequenced for a study of CD8 T cells in ankylosing spondylitis. This CDR3 region has 14 residues. In germline, CDR1 is SGHRS, CDR2 YFSETQ. J lost 5 bases, V lost 5 bases, and 7 bases had no gene match. Overall study findings and caveats: There was reportedly significant enrichment of clones that were disease-linked in matched ankylosing spondylitis synovial fluid. Some of these motif variants have turned up before, in reports on reactive arthritis synovial fluid and blood. Eight or nine highly homologous variants formed a TCR beta motif that appeared characteristic of ankylosing spondylitis blood.

Generation of TCR beta libraries employed quantitative 5'-RACE incorporating molecular barcodes. One entry per CDR3 protein, called by TCRdb with MiXCR from the 5' RACE reads. The profile shows about 170,000 distinct CDR3 sequences, approximately 20% of them singletons. For this clonotype: Its antigen is unidentified. This may come from a read error, since a much larger clone is one base off.

The genes are TRBV5-1 and TRBJ2-7, with 10 bases that match TRBD1. The source of this sequence is a male donor with ankylosing spondylitis or in good health (not recorded which). Source material: blood, either unsorted or a sorted T cell fraction (not recorded which). CDR3 residues: CASRAGQGNHEQYF. The CDR3 bases are TGCGCCAGCAGGGCGGGACAGGGGAACCACGAGCAGTACTTC.